Presented here are 4 T cell receptor beta chains from one specimen sequenced in a study of T cell responses to AZD1222 COVID-19 vaccine. Here immunoSEQ multiplex PCR was the method, and the copy in TCRdb shows in-frame clones only, minus some. The sample has roughly 250,000 clones; 80% to 95% are singletons. The specimen was peripheral blood, collected on day 0 of AZD1222 vaccination. Source of these receptors: an adult in good health.

This rearrangement joins TRBV6-4 to TRBJ1-4, with 7 bases aligning to TRBD1. The germline CDR1 and CDR2 sequences are MRHNA and SNTAGT. V shed 7 bases, J shed 0 bases, and the junction held 14 bases outside the gene matches. The length of the CDR3 is 18 residues. The CDR3 reads CASNKPDRETPTNEKLFF. CDR3 nucleotides: TGTGCCAGCAATAAACCCGACAGGGAAACTCCAACTAATGAAAAACTGTTTTTT.

The V and J genes are TRBV6-2 or TRBV6-3 and TRBJ2-7, with TRBD1 identical over 10 bases. The V segment lost 4 bases and the J segment 4 bases; nucleotides outside the gene matches: 10. The CDR3 covers 16 residues. Per the germline V gene, CDR1 is MNHEY and CDR2 is SVGEGT. Here the CDR3 DNA reads TGTGCCAGCAGTTTCATTCTCGGGACAGGGGATTACGAGCAGTACTTC. Translation gives CASSFILGTGDYEQYF.

The CDR3 here is CSASVGSEKLFF. The CDR3 DNA follows: TGCAGTGCTAGTGTTGGGAGTGAAAAACTGTTTTTT. V gene TRBV20-1 combines with J gene TRBJ1-4; D unresolved. Germline-derived CDR1 and CDR2 are DFQATT and SNEGSKA (reference sequence). The V end was cut by 3 bases, the J end by 7 bases, with 9 bases between. The CDR3 runs 12 residues.

The chain carries TRBV11-3 and TRBJ2-7; the D is unclear. V lost 4 bases to trimming and J lost 6 bases, with 7 bases between them. Germline V gene lookup returns CDR1 SGHNT and CDR2 YENEEA. The CDR3 totals 11 residues. The CDR3 DNA follows: TGTGCCAGCAGCTGGTCAGTCGAGCAGTACTTC. Protein: CASSWSVEQYF.